The 32 T cell receptor beta chains below were found in one sample sequenced in a study of T cells in women clearing cervical HPV infection. The method was immunoSEQ multiplex PCR; TCRdb's version includes in-frame clones alone and lacks a portion of them. Recorded for this sample: 45,000 to 55,000 clones. The sample consisted of blood buffy coat. The receptors come from a woman between 18 and 75 years old with a cervical HPV16 infection that either progressed to CIN3+ or cleared (not recorded which).

Incomplete CDR3 DNA: TGTGCCAGCAGTTTGACACTAGCGGGGGGCACAGATACC. Translated, it gives CASSLTLAGGTDT. The whole CDR3 reads CASSLTLAGGTDTYTF. This chain uses TRBV6-2 or TRBV6-3 with TRBJ1-2; weak D call: TRBD1 (6 bases). The CDR3 end lies 3 residues beyond the end of the read and is filled in from the germline J gene. The CDR3 spans 16 residues. Germline assignment: CDR1 MNHEY and CDR2 SVGEGT.

Of note for this clone: Additional DNA sequences in this sample encode the identical CDR3. The covered CDR3 bases are TGTGCCAGCAGTGTCGCGACAGTCCCTGGAAACACC. Translated: CASSVATVPGNT. In full, the CDR3 reads CASSVATVPGNTIYF. This chain uses TRBV6-1 with TRBJ1-3, with D possibly TRBD1 on 5 matching bases. The CDR3 end is not reached by the read, which stops 3 residues before it; the germline J gene fills it in. V was shortened by 4 bases and J by 2 bases, with 12 bases between the two germline ends. This CDR3 has 15 amino acids. Looked up from germline, CDR1 is MNHNS and CDR2 is SASEGT.

Details on this clone: The read terminates 3 residues before the CDR3 end, so the remaining end is supplied by the germline J gene. V usage is TRBV30 and J usage is TRBJ1-6, with D uncertain. Between the trimmed V and J ends, which lost 0 bases and 9 bases, there was a span of 18 bases. Germline loops: CDR1 GTSNPN, CDR2 SVGIG (reference sequence). CDR3 length equals 16 residues. CDR3 DNA (partial): TGTGCCTGGAGTGTACCATCAGGAACCATCCCTTCACCC. Translation: CAWSVPSGTIPSP. In full, the CDR3 is CAWSVPSGTIPSPLHF.

Points on this clone: Compared with germline, one end of the junction differs, possibly owing to a read error. The CDR3 end falls 3 residues outside the read, so it is completed with the germline J gene. The chain links TRBV29-1 to TRBJ2-3; D is undetermined. Germline CDR1 is SQVTM and CDR2 is ANQGSEA. There are 14 residues in the CDR3. CDR3 DNA, as far as it was read: TGCAGCGTTGAAGATTGGAGTAGCAGAGATACG. This sequence encodes CSVEDWSSRDT. The whole CDR3 sequence reads CSVEDWSSRDTQYF.

The CDR3 is CASSPHSLLTSETGELFF. The CDR3 bases that were read are TGTGCCAGCAGCCCGCATTCCTTACTAACTTCTGAGACCGGGGAG. J is TRBJ2-2 and V is TRBV4-2; D is undetermined. The read ends 3 residues early relative to the CDR3; the germline J gene fills the gap. With 4 bases removed from V and 5 bases from J, the gap between germline ends came to 23 bases. In germline, CDR1 is LGHNA, CDR2 YNFKEQ. This CDR3 comprises 18 residues.

CDR3 sequence: CAAVPRGSYNEQFF. CDR3 bases read: TGTGCCGCGGTACCCCGGGGCTCCTACAATGAG. This sequence joins TRBV7-2 and TRBJ2-1; TRBD2 is a possible D gene (5 bases). The sequenced fragment ends 3 residues before the CDR3 boundary, so the rest is inferred from the germline J gene. The CDR3 is made up of 14 amino acids. The germline V gene encodes CDR1 SGHTA and CDR2 FQGNSA. Trimming shortened V by 11 bases and J by 0 bases, and 14 bases separated the two germline ends.

The CDR3 protein is CASSLTGTYEQYF. The covered CDR3 bases are TGTGCCAGCAGCTTGACGGGGACCTACGAG. The rearrangement joins TRBV5-4 to TRBJ2-7; tentative D call: TRBD2 (5 bases). Read sequence stops 3 residues before the CDR3 end, and the germline J gene provides the missing end. This CDR3 contains 13 residues. In germline, CDR1 is SGHNT, CDR2 YYREEE (reference sequence). Trimming removed 1 base from V and 2 bases from J, with 7 bases in between.

About this clone itself: The observed sequence ends 3 residues before the CDR3 terminus, with the missing tail filled in from the germline J gene. The chain uses TRBV5-1 and TRBJ1-2; D call uncertain. CDR3 size: 13 residues. The germline gives CDR1 SGHRS, CDR2 YFSETQ. The CDR3 loop reads CASSLTGMEGYTF. CDR3 bases read: TGCGCCAGCAGTTTAACGGGGATGGAGGGC.

A note on this clone: Read sequence stops 3 residues before the CDR3 end, and the germline J gene provides the missing end. This chain links TRBV5-4 with TRBJ1-1, with D possibly matching TRBD1 (5 bases). In germline, CDR1 is SGHNT, CDR2 YYREEE (reference sequence). Trimming stripped 1 base from V and 3 bases from J, with 13 bases between. CDR3 size: 15 residues. The CDR3: CASSLFGRADTEAFF. The CDR3 DNA, read in part, is TGTGCCAGCAGCTTGTTCGGCAGGGCCGACACTGAA. Filled out from reference TRBV5-4 and TRBJ1-1, the complete variable domain reads ETGVTQSPTHLIKTRGQQVTLRCSSQSGHNTVSWYQQALGQGPQFIFQYYREEENGRGNFPPRFSGLQFPNYSSELNVNALELDDSALYLCASSLFGRADTEAFFGQGTRLTVV.

On this clone itself: From the germline J gene comes the end of the CDR3, since the read stops 3 residues before it. This chain uses TRBV20-1 with TRBJ1-4; the D gene is possibly TRBD1 (6 bases). The V end was cut by 4 bases, the J end by 2 bases, with 23 bases between. Germline assignment: CDR1 DFQATT and CDR2 SNEGSKA (reference sequence). CDR3 length equals 18 residues. Incomplete CDR3 DNA: TGCAGTGCTATACCCCAGGGGCCGGGAAGGATTACTAATGAAAAA. Encoded protein: CSAIPQGPGRITNEK. The CDR3 in its entirety is CSAIPQGPGRITNEKLFF.

Notes on this clone: The CDR3 end is not reached by the read, which stops 3 residues before it; the germline J gene fills it in. The V call is TRBV10-1, the J call TRBJ2-2; D perhaps matches TRBD1 (5 bases). The ends were cut back, 3 bases at V and 7 bases at J, with 6 bases in the middle. Germline lookup yields CDR1 WNHNN and CDR2 SYGVQD (reference sequence). This CDR3 comprises 12 residues. The sequenced part of the CDR3 DNA is TGCGCCAGCAGTGATCAGGGCGGGGAG. This codes for CASSDQGGE. The CDR3 in full is CASSDQGGELFF.

About this clone: With the read ending 3 residues before the CDR3 end, the germline J gene is used to fill in that end. The rearrangement uses TRBV2 and TRBJ1-4, with D tentatively TRBD1 (5 bases). In germline, CDR1 is SNHLY, CDR2 FYNNEI. The CDR3 consists of 12 residues. CDR3 loop: CASSDRVFELFF. The covered CDR3 bases are TGTGCCAGCAGTGACAGGGTATTTGAA. Full variable domain (outside the CDR3, taken from reference TRBV2 and TRBJ1-4): EPEVTQTPSHQVTQMGQEVILRCVPISNHLYFYWYRQILGQKVEFLVSFYNNEISEKSEIFDDQFSVERPDGSNFTLKIRSTKLEDSAMYFCASSDRVFELFFGSGTQLSVL.

Incomplete CDR3 DNA: TGTGCCAGCAGTTACCGATCCGGGACAGGGGTAGAGACC. Translating it yields CASSYRSGTGVET. The entire CDR3 is CASSYRSGTGVETQYF. The rearrangement joins TRBV6-2 or TRBV6-3 to TRBJ2-5; 10 bases line up with TRBD1. The read terminates 3 residues before the CDR3 end, so the remaining end is supplied by the germline J gene. Germline V lookup: CDR1 MNHEY, CDR2 SVGEGT. The CDR3 covers 16 residues. J gave up 4 bases and V 2 bases, and 7 bases lay outside the gene matches.

Details on this clone: Read sequence stops 3 residues before the CDR3 end, and the germline J gene provides the missing end. The rearrangement uses TRBV5-1 and TRBJ1-1, with 9 bases fitting TRBD1. V shed 2 bases, J shed 7 bases, and the junction held 3 bases outside the gene matches. Germline CDR1 and CDR2: SGHRS and YFSETQ. The CDR3 totals 13 residues. CDR3 DNA (partial): TGCGCCAGCAGCTTTACAGGGGGCCTTGAA. Protein: CASSFTGGLE. The whole CDR3 sequence is CASSFTGGLEAFF.

As regards this clone: Read sequence stops 3 residues before the CDR3 end, and the germline J gene provides the missing end. The genes are TRBV20-1 and TRBJ1-1; tentative D call: TRBD1 (5 bases). Germline CDR1 and CDR2: DFQATT and SNEGSKA (reference sequence). The CDR3 consists of 15 residues. V lost 8 bases, J lost 0 bases, and 19 bases lay in between. The covered CDR3 bases are TGCAGTTGTCAAACTGGGGCAGGGATGAACACTGAA. This gives the protein CSCQTGAGMNTE. The CDR3 in its entirety is CSCQTGAGMNTEAFF.

As for this clone: The CDR3 end lies 3 residues beyond the end of the read and is filled in from the germline J gene. The V call is TRBV5-1, the J call TRBJ2-1, with 12 bases that match TRBD1. The germline gives CDR1 SGHRS, CDR2 YFSETQ. The length of the CDR3 is 15 residues. V lost 3 bases to trimming and J lost 8 bases; unmatched junction nucleotides: 6. CDR3 amino acids: CASSYRDRGLDEQFF. Partial CDR3 DNA: TGCGCCAGCAGCTACCGGGACAGGGGGCTTGATGAG.

Concerning this clone itself: The CDR3 end falls 3 residues outside the read, so it is completed with the germline J gene. The genes are TRBV2 and TRBJ1-2, with D tentatively TRBD1 (5 bases). The germline gives CDR1 SNHLY, CDR2 FYNNEI. The CDR3 extends over 13 amino acids. Trimming cost V 4 bases and J 1 base, with 7 bases left between them. This chain's CDR3 is CASSAGSNYGYTF. The covered CDR3 bases are TGTGCCAGCAGTGCAGGGAGTAACTATGGC.

In the case of this clone: The CDR3 end falls 3 residues outside the read, so it is completed with the germline J gene. The rearrangement joins TRBV19 to TRBJ1-5; the D gene is possibly TRBD1 (6 bases). V lost 5 bases to trimming and J lost 3 bases, with 14 bases between them. CDR1 LNHDA and CDR2 SQIVND come from the germline V gene (reference sequence). There are 15 residues in the CDR3. Incomplete CDR3 DNA: TGTGCCAGTAGTGGGGCAGGGGTCCCCAATCAGCCC. Its protein is CASSGAGVPNQP. The entire CDR3 sequence reads CASSGAGVPNQPQHF.

Concerning this clone itself: The read terminates 3 residues before the CDR3 end, so the remaining end is supplied by the germline J gene. This chain links TRBV7-3 with TRBJ1-6; 7 bases are a match to TRBD1. This CDR3 spans 13 amino acids. With 5 bases clipped from V and 7 bases from J, the junction kept 2 bases outside the gene matches. The V gene's germline CDR1 is SGHTA and CDR2 FQGTGA. CDR3 DNA (partial): TGTGCCAGCAGCATAGGGGGCAATTCACCC. It is translated as CASSIGGNSP. The whole CDR3 sequence is CASSIGGNSPLHF.

Note on this clone: The read halts 3 residues ahead of the CDR3 end, with the missing end drawn from the germline J gene. The chain couples TRBV7-8 to TRBJ1-4, with 9 nucleotides matching TRBD1. The CDR3 sequence is 16 residues long. The V segment lost 0 bases and the J segment 6 bases; nucleotides outside the gene matches: 5. The germline CDR1 and CDR2 sequences are SGHVS and FQNEAQ. Incomplete CDR3 DNA: TGTGCCAGCAGCTTAGCGCCGGGGGACAGGGATGAAAAA. Protein product: CASSLAPGDRDEK. The entire CDR3 sequence reads CASSLAPGDRDEKLFF. The whole variable domain, filled in from reference TRBV7-8 and TRBJ1-4, reads GAGVSQSPRYKVAKRGQDVALRCDPISGHVSLFWYQQALGQGPEFLTYFQNEAQLDKSGLPSDRFFAERPEGSVSTLKIQRTQQEDSAVYLCASSLAPGDRDEKLFFGSGTQLSVL.

Comment on this clone: The sequence runs out 3 residues before the end of the CDR3; the remainder is reconstructed from the germline J gene. The chain links TRBV10-3 to TRBJ2-7; D gene unclear. Trimming shortened V by 0 bases and J by 1 base, and 7 bases separated the two germline ends. Germline V gene sequence: CDR1 ENHRY, CDR2 SYGVKD. The length of the CDR3 is 14 residues. CDR3 protein: CAISESGRSYEQYF. The CDR3 bases that were read are TGTGCCATCAGTGAGTCGGGCAGATCCTACGAG.

Turning to this clone: Read coverage stops 3 residues before the CDR3 terminus; the germline J gene supplies the remainder. The chain has TRBV5-1 and TRBJ2-1, with TRBD2 as a possible D gene (5 bases). The germline gives CDR1 SGHRS, CDR2 YFSETQ. The CDR3 is made up of 12 amino acids. The V end lost 5 bases, the J end lost 5 bases, and 8 bases lay between the germline ends. CDR3 loop: CASRDGDNEQFF. The CDR3 bases that were read are TGCGCCAGCAGGGACGGGGACAATGAG.

As for this clone: Read data end 3 residues before the CDR3 end; the end is taken from the germline J gene. This sequence joins TRBV20-1 and TRBJ2-2; TRBD2 aligns across 7 bases. From germline, CDR1 is DFQATT and CDR2 SNEGSKA (reference sequence). Trimming at V came to 5 bases and at J to 3 bases, leaving 9 bases not matched to a gene. The CDR3 has 15 residues. CDR3 amino acids: CSAALRGSYTGELFF. The CDR3 DNA, read in part, is TGCAGTGCTGCACTGCGGGGGTCATACACCGGGGAG.

Regarding this clone: The read comes to an end 3 residues before the CDR3 does, leaving the germline J gene to fill in the end. Other nucleotide sequences from this sample produce the same CDR3. The V gene is TRBV18, the J gene TRBJ1-3; D might be TRBD1 (5 bases). CDR1 and CDR2 from the germline V gene are KGHSH and LQKENI. The V and J ends lost 3 bases and 0 bases respectively, with 15 bases between them. The CDR3 runs 17 residues. The CDR3 here is CASSPSPGGVSGNTIYF. Incomplete CDR3 DNA: TGTGCCAGCTCACCCTCACCGGGGGGTGTCTCTGGAAACACC.

A note on this clone: The CDR3 goes on 3 residues after the read ends, and that part is filled in from the germline J gene. This chain joins TRBV19 and TRBJ1-5; D uncertain. The CDR3 has 14 residues. The ends were cut back, 6 bases at V and 9 bases at J, with 18 bases in the middle. Germline values: CDR1 LNHDA, CDR2 SQIVND (reference sequence). The CDR3 reads CASRSPEGRGPQHF. The CDR3 DNA, read in part, is TGTGCCAGTAGATCGCCAGAAGGGCGGGGGCCC.

Comments on this clone: Sequence at one end of the junction differs from germline and may be a read error. Read data end 3 residues before the CDR3 end; the end is taken from the germline J gene. The chain uses TRBV2 and TRBJ1-2; a possible D gene is TRBD1 (6 bases). This CDR3 has 17 residues. The germline CDR1 and CDR2 sequences are SNHLY and FYNNEI. The CDR3 here is CASREGIRDKANYGYTF. The sequenced part of the CDR3 DNA is TGTGCCAGCAGGGAAGGTATCAGGGACAAGGCTAACTATGGC.

Note on this clone: The missing CDR3 end, 3 residues past where the read stops, is filled in from the germline J gene. This rearrangement joins TRBV7-9 to TRBJ1-1; no reliable D call. The CDR3 spans 11 residues. Trimming shortened V by 5 bases and J by 3 bases, and 4 bases separated the two germline ends. Looked up from germline, CDR1 is SEHNR and CDR2 is FQNEAQ (reference sequence). Here the CDR3 reads CASSLYTEAFF. The covered CDR3 bases are TGTGCCAGCAGCCTGTACACTGAA.

Comment on this clone: The CDR3 extends 3 residues past the end of the read, so its final part is completed from the germline J gene. The chain couples TRBV5-5 to TRBJ2-3; tentatively, D is TRBD2 (6 bases). The length of the CDR3 is 15 residues. Germline CDR1 is SGHKS and CDR2 is YYEKEE (reference sequence). Trimming shortened V by 1 base and J by 5 bases, and 14 bases separated the two germline ends. CDR3: CASSLRWGEGDTQYF. The CDR3 DNA, read in part, is TGTGCCAGCAGCTTGCGGTGGGGGGAAGGAGATACG.

To note about this clone: The observed sequence ends 3 residues before the CDR3 terminus, with the missing tail filled in from the germline J gene. The V call is TRBV5-1, the J call TRBJ2-5; 7 nucleotides align to TRBD2. The V gene's germline CDR1 is SGHRS and CDR2 YFSETQ. V trimming: 7 bases; J trimming: 3 bases; junction bases outside the gene matches: 9. This CDR3 has 14 amino acids. CDR3 region: CASAPGGREETQYF. The part of the CDR3 DNA that was read is TGCGCCAGCGCCCCGGGAGGCAGGGAAGAGACC.

Comments on this clone: The read stops 3 residues short of the end of the CDR3; the missing end is completed from the germline J gene. The chain joins TRBV7-3 to TRBJ2-3; perhaps TRBD2 as D (5 bases). Trimming took off 5 bases at V and 3 bases at J, with 12 bases between the two ends. This CDR3 has 14 residues. Germline loops: CDR1 SGHTA, CDR2 FQGTGA. Here the CDR3 reads CASSPASRTDTQYF. The DNA read from the CDR3 is TGTGCCAGCAGCCCCGCTAGCAGAACAGATACG.

As for this clone: The read finishes 3 residues shy of the CDR3 end, and the germline J gene is used to complete it. This chain links TRBV20-1 with TRBJ2-1, with 10 nucleotides matching TRBD2. This CDR3 contains 15 residues. Germline CDR1 DFQATT, CDR2 SNEGSKA (reference sequence). V dropped 1 base and J dropped 3; count of bases not matched to a gene: 3. The CDR3 bases that were read are TGCAGTGCTAGAGTTAGGACTAGCGGCTACAATGAG. The encoded protein is CSARVRTSGYNE. The complete CDR3 protein is CSARVRTSGYNEQFF.

Details on this clone: The read stops 3 residues short of the end of the CDR3; the missing end is completed from the germline J gene. The chain recombines TRBV19 with TRBJ2-7; 9 positions match TRBD1. This CDR3 contains 15 residues. CDR1 and CDR2 from the germline V gene are LNHDA and SQIVND (reference sequence). V lost 3 bases and J lost 1; bases outside the gene matches: 4. The CDR3 loop reads CASSIGTGWSYEQYF. The sequenced CDR3 bases are TGTGCCAGTAGTATCGGGACAGGGTGGTCCTACGAG.